The T cell receptor beta chain described here comes from a study of CD8 T cells in Susac syndrome. CD8+ and CD4+ T cells from blood underwent TCR beta sequencing. The multiple sclerosis control group was made up of treatment-naive patients with stable or active relapsing-remitting disease. TEMRA cells were FACS-enriched, unlike CD8+ and CD4+ T cells, which were negatively isolated. The length of the CDR3 is 14 residues. Trimming removed 7 bases from V and 3 bases from J; junction bases left unmatched: 7. An input of 0.5 to 1 ug of RNA was subjected to reverse transcription using random hexamers. The amplification used immunoSEQ multiplex PCR on TCR beta CDR3; it spanned 54 Vbeta and 13 Jbeta. Using its own MiXCR run on the immunoSEQ multiplex PCR reads, TCRdb lists one record per CDR3 protein. The profile covers about 180,000 distinct CDR3 sequences, with around 96% appearing a single time and 0.15% to 0.2% taken by the ten largest.

The V gene is TRBV23-1, the J gene TRBJ2-7, with 9 bases that match TRBD1. TRBV23-1 is labeled an ORF, and its function is uncertain. Sequencing was done on a sample of CD8+ T cells from PBMCs. The receptor comes from a human donor with multiple sclerosis. The CDR3 loop reads CASKQGARNYEQYF. CDR3 bases: TGCGCCAGCAAACAGGGGGCGCGGAACTACGAGCAGTACTTC.